These T cell receptor beta chains were read from a single sample in a study of T cell responses to AZD1222 COVID-19 vaccine. Only in-frame clones appear in the TCRdb table, and some are missing; sequencing was by immunoSEQ multiplex PCR. Seen here are around 160,000 clones, about 87% observed once, and the top ten hold over 13%. The specimen comprised peripheral blood, sampled on day 0 of AZD1222 vaccination. These receptor sequences come from an adult in good health. Both conserved end residues are part of each CDR3. D genes are given only for firm matches. Size tells how often a clone was seen (once, few, many) or the class of an expanded clone, and some rows leave it out.

v_gene: TRBV3-1/TRBV3-2; abundance: -; d_gene: TRBD1; j_gene: TRBJ2-2; CDR3nt: TGTGCCAGCAGCCTGGGGACAGCCAAAACGAACACCGGGGAGCTGTTTTTT; CDR3aa: CASSLGTAKTNTGELFF
v_gene: TRBV3-1/TRBV3-2; abundance: -; d_gene: -; j_gene: TRBJ1-2; CDR3nt: TGTGCCAGCAGCCAAGAGCCAGGCTATGGCTACACCTTC; CDR3aa: CASSQEPGYGYTF
v_gene: TRBV7-2; abundance: -; d_gene: TRBD1; j_gene: TRBJ2-7; CDR3nt: TGTGCCAGCAGCTTAATGGAGACAGGGAAGGTCGAGCAGTACTTC; CDR3aa: CASSLMETGKVEQYF
v_gene: TRBV7-3; abundance: -; d_gene: TRBD2; j_gene: TRBJ2-3; CDR3nt: TGTGCCAGCAGCAAAACTAGCGGGGGGACAGATACGCAGTATTTT; CDR3aa: CASSKTSGGTDTQYF
v_gene: TRBV7-3; abundance: -; d_gene: TRBD1; j_gene: TRBJ1-5; CDR3nt: TGTGCCAGCAGCTCAATCAGGGGGCCCGGCAATCAGCCCCAGCATTTT; CDR3aa: CASSSIRGPGNQPQHF
v_gene: TRBV10-2; abundance: -; d_gene: -; j_gene: TRBJ1-2; CDR3nt: TGCGCCAGCAGTCCGGGTTCCTTCTATGGCTACACCTTC; CDR3aa: CASSPGSFYGYTF
v_gene: TRBV5-1; abundance: -; d_gene: -; j_gene: TRBJ1-1; CDR3nt: TGCGCCAGCAGCTTGGGGTTCGTCACGGTGGGGAAAGGGGCTGAAGCTTTCTTT; CDR3aa: CASSLGFVTVGKGAEAFF
v_gene: TRBV6-4; abundance: -; d_gene: -; j_gene: TRBJ2-1; CDR3nt: TGTGCCAGCAGTGACACAGAGGACCCCAGCTCCTACAATGAGCAGTTCTTC; CDR3aa: CASSDTEDPSSYNEQFF
v_gene: TRBV11-2; abundance: -; d_gene: TRBD1; j_gene: TRBJ1-3; CDR3nt: TGTGCCAGCAGGTCTTGGGACAGGGGTGGAAACACCATATATTTT; CDR3aa: CASRSWDRGGNTIYF
v_gene: TRBV19; abundance: -; d_gene: TRBD1; j_gene: TRBJ1-1; CDR3nt: TGTGCCAGTAGTATTCTGGACAGGGCGGACACTGAAGCTTTCTTT; CDR3aa: CASSILDRADTEAFF
v_gene: TRBV19; abundance: -; d_gene: -; j_gene: TRBJ1-4; CDR3nt: TGTGCCAGTAGTATAGATTCCGCCGCGGGAAGGGGAAAACTGTTTTTT; CDR3aa: CASSIDSAAGRGKLFF
v_gene: TRBV6-5; abundance: -; d_gene: TRBD2; j_gene: TRBJ2-7; CDR3nt: TGTGCCAGCAGTAGGACTAGCGGGGTGTCCTACGAGCAGTACTTC; CDR3aa: CASSRTSGVSYEQYF
v_gene: TRBV7-2; abundance: -; d_gene: TRBD2; j_gene: TRBJ2-1; CDR3nt: TGTGCCAGCAGCCCGGGACTAGCGGGGTACAATGAGCAGTTCTTC; CDR3aa: CASSPGLAGYNEQFF
v_gene: TRBV5-1; abundance: -; d_gene: -; j_gene: TRBJ2-2; CDR3nt: TGCGCCAGCAGCTTAACAGGGCAGACCGGGGAGCTGTTTTTT; CDR3aa: CASSLTGQTGELFF
v_gene: TRBV7-9; abundance: once; d_gene: -; j_gene: TRBJ2-5; CDR3nt: TGTGCCAGCAGCTCCCGAGGGGGGGCGCGGTGGGAGACCCAGTACTTC; CDR3aa: CASSSRGGARWETQYF
v_gene: TRBV15; abundance: -; d_gene: -; j_gene: TRBJ1-4; CDR3nt: TGTGCCACCAGCAGGGAGACTCGGGCGGCCCCTAATGAAAAACTGTTTTTT; CDR3aa: CATSRETRAAPNEKLFF
v_gene: TRBV6-2/TRBV6-3; abundance: -; d_gene: -; j_gene: TRBJ2-7; CDR3nt: TGTGCCAGCAGTTTGGACGGCTACGAGCAGTACTTC; CDR3aa: CASSLDGYEQYF
v_gene: TRBV5-1; abundance: -; d_gene: TRBD1; j_gene: TRBJ1-5; CDR3nt: TGCGCCAGCAGAGCCGGGACAGGGGATCAGCCCCAGCATTTT; CDR3aa: CASRAGTGDQPQHF
v_gene: TRBV6-5; abundance: -; d_gene: -; j_gene: TRBJ1-5; CDR3nt: TGTGCCAGCAGTTACGGCCAGACTAGCAATCAGCCCCAGCATTTT; CDR3aa: CASSYGQTSNQPQHF
v_gene: TRBV11-3; abundance: -; d_gene: -; j_gene: TRBJ2-3; CDR3nt: TGTGCCAGCAGCTTAGATGGGGGCCTCGGAGATACGCAGTATTTT; CDR3aa: CASSLDGGLGDTQYF
v_gene: TRBV11-3; abundance: -; d_gene: TRBD1; j_gene: TRBJ1-1; CDR3nt: TGTGCCAGCAGCGCCCCGGGACAGGCCACTGAAGCTTTCTTT; CDR3aa: CASSAPGQATEAFF
v_gene: TRBV4-3; abundance: -; d_gene: -; j_gene: TRBJ1-5; CDR3nt: TGCGCCAGCAGCCAAGATGTACAGGGATTACAGCCCCAGCATTTT; CDR3aa: CASSQDVQGLQPQHF
v_gene: TRBV4-1; abundance: -; d_gene: TRBD2; j_gene: TRBJ2-7; CDR3nt: TGCGCCAGCAGCCAAGGACTAGCGGGGATTAGCTCCTACGAGCAGTACTTC; CDR3aa: CASSQGLAGISSYEQYF
v_gene: TRBV2; abundance: -; d_gene: -; j_gene: TRBJ2-1; CDR3nt: TGTGCCAGCAGTGAGGCCCCCCCAGGGAACCCTGGGAACAATGAGCAGTTCTTC; CDR3aa: CASSEAPPGNPGNNEQFF
v_gene: TRBV7-9; abundance: once; d_gene: -; j_gene: TRBJ1-2; CDR3nt: TGTGCCAGCAGCTCGGACGTCAGTACTTATGGCTACACCTTC; CDR3aa: CASSSDVSTYGYTF
v_gene: TRBV5-1; abundance: -; d_gene: -; j_gene: TRBJ2-1; CDR3nt: TGCGCCAGCAGCTTGGGGACTACAGGGGAGCAGTTCTTC; CDR3aa: CASSLGTTGEQFF
v_gene: TRBV6-5; abundance: -; d_gene: TRBD1; j_gene: TRBJ1-4; CDR3nt: TGTGCCAGCAGTTCCACCGGGACAGGGGGCGAAAAACTGTTTTTT; CDR3aa: CASSSTGTGGEKLFF
v_gene: TRBV7-3; abundance: once; d_gene: -; j_gene: TRBJ2-7; CDR3nt: TGTGCCAGCAGCTCCACACTCGGCCTTTGGGAGCAGTACTTC; CDR3aa: CASSSTLGLWEQYF
v_gene: TRBV5-4; abundance: -; d_gene: -; j_gene: TRBJ2-3; CDR3nt: TGTGCCAGCAGCTTGGAGAGCCCCACAGATACGCAGTATTTT; CDR3aa: CASSLESPTDTQYF
v_gene: TRBV11-3; abundance: few; d_gene: TRBD1; j_gene: TRBJ1-1; CDR3nt: TGTGCCAGCAGCTTAGAAGATAGGACAGGGAAGTTGAGGGACACTGAAGCTTTCTTT; CDR3aa: CASSLEDRTGKLRDTEAFF
v_gene: TRBV3-1/TRBV3-2; abundance: -; d_gene: -; j_gene: TRBJ1-2; CDR3nt: TGTGCCAGCAGCTCTGGGACGGCCTATGGCTACACCTTC; CDR3aa: CASSSGTAYGYTF
v_gene: TRBV7-3; abundance: -; d_gene: -; j_gene: TRBJ2-5; CDR3nt: TGTGCCAGCAGCGCCGCCCAGGGGGGCCCAGGCGAGACCCAGTACTTC; CDR3aa: CASSAAQGGPGETQYF
v_gene: TRBV5-4; abundance: -; d_gene: -; j_gene: TRBJ2-2; CDR3nt: TGTGCCAGCAGCTTGAGGGGGTCGATCGGGGAGCTGTTTTTT; CDR3aa: CASSLRGSIGELFF